Below, one T cell receptor (beta chain) is given with its context. Its cognate antigen is unknown. The CDR3 goes on 3 residues after the read ends, and that part is filled in from the germline J gene. Assay: immunoSEQ multiplex PCR; the TCRdb copy retains only in-frame clones and omits some. The sample totals fewer than 35,000 clones. The data originate from a study of T cells in women clearing cervical HPV infection. Overall study context: Blood came at first lesion visit for cases, post-clearance for controls. Findings of the study overall: Cases carried less TRBV6-7 than controls: roughly 0.11% versus 0.16%.

CDR1 and CDR2 (germline): ENHRY, SYGVKD. Trimming took 6 bases from V and 5 from J; bases not matched to a gene: 9. The CDR3 covers 15 residues. The TCR originated in a woman between 18 and 70 years old with a cervical HPV16 infection that either progressed to CIN3+ or cleared (not recorded which). The rearrangement links TRBV10-3 to TRBJ2-3, with TRBD2 matching 9 bases. The sample was blood buffy coat. CDR3 DNA (partial): TGTGCCATCAGGGCAGGGGCTAGCGGGGAAGATACG. Its protein product is CAIRAGASGEDT. The whole CDR3 region reads CAIRAGASGEDTQYF.